This entry is about one T cell receptor beta chain. The antigen remains undetermined. Trimming at V came to 7 bases and at J to 4 bases, leaving 5 bases not matched to a gene. CDR1 and CDR2 (germline): SGHTA, FQGNSA. The CDR3 covers 14 residues. This sample was taken from a study of T cell responses to AZD1222 COVID-19 vaccine. The study, taken as a whole, reports: Most donors were white British, females outnumbered males, and clonal diversity was possibly underestimated. Just six AZD1222 recipients were seropositive at baseline.

The repertoire was sequenced with immunoSEQ multiplex PCR; TCRdb's copy has only in-frame clones and lacks some. The top ten hold roughly 8% of the sample, which has roughly 150,000 clones, roughly 88% seen once. This material consisted of peripheral blood, taken on day 0 of AZD1222 vaccination. The sequence came from an adult in good health. The chain links TRBV7-2 to TRBJ2-7; TRBD2 aligns across 12 bases. CDR3 coding DNA: TGTGCCAGCAACCTAGCGGGGGGGCCATACGAGCAGTACTTC. Translated, it gives CASNLAGGPYEQYF.